The 7 T cell receptor beta chains below come from one sample, sequenced in a study of T cell repertoires in ileal Crohn's disease. Time point noted: proximal margin of the surgical specimen (macroscopically non-inflamed). Generated by immunoSEQ multiplex PCR, the TCRdb table keeps only in-frame clones and is missing some. The profile covers approximately 7,800 clones, with 72% appearing a single time and around 40% taken by the ten largest. Sequencing was done on a sample of ileal tissue. These receptors all come from an adult with Crohn's disease.

The chain has TRBV5-1 and TRBJ2-7; D unclear. The CDR3 extends over 12 amino acids. From germline, CDR1 is SGHRS and CDR2 YFSETQ. V lost 4 bases, J lost 3 bases, and 8 bases lay in between. Here the CDR3 DNA reads TGCGCCAGCAGCCCCGACTTCTACGAGCAGTACTTC. It encodes CASSPDFYEQYF.

The J gene is TRBJ2-3, the V gene TRBV27; TRBD1 matches at 9 bases. CDR1 is MNHEY, CDR2 SMNVEV, per germline (reference sequence). The CDR3 is made up of 15 amino acids. V lost 8 bases to trimming and J lost 6 bases; unmatched junction nucleotides: 12. The CDR3 coding sequence is TGTGCCAGCCGAGGACAGGGGTTAATATCGGATACGCAGTATTTT. Protein: CASRGQGLISDTQYF.

J is TRBJ2-1 and V is TRBV19, with 7 bases that match TRBD1. Losses at the gene ends were 5 bases for V and 5 bases for J; bases not matched to a gene: 9. CDR3 size: 15 residues. Germline loops: CDR1 LNHDA, CDR2 SQIVND (reference sequence). CDR3 sequence: CASSFAGGTDNEQFF. As DNA, the CDR3 is TGTGCCAGTAGTTTTGCAGGGGGAACGGACAATGAGCAGTTCTTC.

This clone has a single count. V is TRBV7-2 and J is TRBJ1-2; TRBD1 matches at 7 bases. CDR1 and CDR2 (germline): SGHTA, FQGNSA. J lost 4 bases, V lost 3 bases, and 8 bases had no gene match. The CDR3 has 15 residues. CDR3 sequence reads: CASSLTGYSSYGYTF. CDR3 DNA: TGTGCCAGCAGCTTGACAGGGTATTCTAGCTATGGCTACACCTTC.

The V and J genes are TRBV20-1 and TRBJ2-5; no definite D call. Germline V CDR1 and CDR2: DFQATT, SNEGSKA (reference sequence). The CDR3 runs 11 residues. Trimming pared 6 bases from V and 2 bases from J, leaving 7 bases between. CDR3 region: CSALRQETQYF. The CDR3 nucleotides are TGCAGTGCGCTCAGGCAAGAGACCCAGTACTTC.

V gene TRBV6-5 combines with J gene TRBJ2-3, with TRBD2 matching 7 bases. This CDR3 is built from 13 residues. From germline, CDR1 is MNHEY and CDR2 SVGAGI. After removal of 6 bases from V and 4 bases from J, the junction contained 4 bases not matched to a gene. DNA of the CDR3: TGTGCCAGCAGGCGGGAGAGAGCAGATACGCAGTATTTT. Its translation: CASRRERADTQYF.

The chain has TRBV6-5 and TRBJ1-6; 11 bases agree with TRBD1. The CDR3 extends over 16 amino acids. Germline V lookup: CDR1 MNHEY, CDR2 SVGAGI. V was pared by 4 bases and J by 10 bases, with 9 bases of the junction left unmatched. The CDR3 loop is CASSFGQGASVSPLHF. The DNA for the CDR3 is TGTGCCAGCAGTTTCGGACAGGGGGCCTCGGTGTCACCCCTCCACTTT.